Described below is a single T cell receptor (beta chain) sequence and its context. These data originate in a study of blood T cell repertoires in COVID-19. In the study overall: Spain, Italy and the United States supplied samples that represented acute and convalescent COVID-19. Sample material is recorded as cDNA or gDNA derived from T cells, B-cell-depleted T cells, or PBMCs.

Trimming removed 6 bases from V and 7 bases from J; junction bases left unmatched: 6. The length of the CDR3 is 14 residues. Germline loops: CDR1 MDHEN, CDR2 SYDVKM. Original methodology: Nucleated cell counts were estimated from reference gene primer amplification. TCRdb's copy holds only in-frame clones and misses some; the assay was immunoSEQ multiplex PCR. The V and J calls and clone size are taken from that table; D and trimming were inferred from the DNA. Of 120,000 or so clones listed, around 86% are singletons. The chain uses TRBV28 and TRBJ1-6; 7 positions match TRBD1. The sequencing input was peripheral blood. The TCR comes from an elderly man with active or convalescent COVID-19. CDR3 loop: CASSWDSVNSPLHF. DNA for the CDR3: TGTGCCAGCAGCTGGGACAGTGTGAATTCACCCCTCCACTTT.